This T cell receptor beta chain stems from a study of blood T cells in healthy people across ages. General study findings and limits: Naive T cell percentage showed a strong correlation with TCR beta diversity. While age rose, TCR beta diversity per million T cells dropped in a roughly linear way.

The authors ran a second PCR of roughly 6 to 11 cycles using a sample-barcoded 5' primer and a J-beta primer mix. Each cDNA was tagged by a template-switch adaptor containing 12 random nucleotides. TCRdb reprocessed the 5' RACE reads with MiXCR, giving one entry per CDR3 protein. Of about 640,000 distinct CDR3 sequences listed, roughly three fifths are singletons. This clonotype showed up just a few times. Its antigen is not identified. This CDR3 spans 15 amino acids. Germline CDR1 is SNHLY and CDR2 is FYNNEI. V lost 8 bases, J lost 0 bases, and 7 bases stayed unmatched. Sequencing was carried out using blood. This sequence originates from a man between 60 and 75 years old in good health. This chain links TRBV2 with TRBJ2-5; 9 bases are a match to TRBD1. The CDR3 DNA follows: TGTGCCAGCGGGGGACAGGGCTATTACCAAGAGACCCAGTACTTC. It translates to CASGGQGYYQETQYF.